Below are 20 T cell receptor beta chains sequenced from a single sample in a study of blood T cell repertoires in COVID-19. Profiled with immunoSEQ multiplex PCR; TCRdb holds only in-frame clones, not every one. The profile covers around 300,000 clones, with 88% appearing a single time and about 1% taken by the ten largest. The sample comprised PBMCs or T cells enriched from blood (not recorded which). The receptor set was obtained from a woman aged 30 to 39 who had recovered from COVID-19.

The genes are TRBV4-2 and TRBJ2-3, with 8 bases fitting TRBD2. The CDR3 sequence is 17 residues long. Germline lookup yields CDR1 LGHNA and CDR2 YNFKEQ. V shed 1 base and J 2 bases; nucleotides not matched to a gene: 8. The CDR3 loop is CASSQGTTSAYTDTQYF. The CDR3 nucleotides read TGTGCCAGCAGCCAAGGGACGACTAGCGCCTACACAGATACGCAGTATTTT.

This chain uses TRBV5-1 with TRBJ1-1; D gene ambiguous. Germline V lookup: CDR1 SGHRS, CDR2 YFSETQ. There are 15 residues in the CDR3. V was clipped by 6 bases and J by 1 base, with 16 bases between them. Here the CDR3 reads CASNPTGVKNTEAFF. CDR3 DNA: TGCGCCAGCAACCCCACCGGGGTGAAGAACACTGAAGCTTTCTTT.

This chain joins TRBV19 and TRBJ1-1; D not certain. V lost 5 bases and J lost 1, with 23 bases in between. CDR1 LNHDA and CDR2 SQIVND come from the germline V gene (reference sequence). The CDR3 has 18 residues. The CDR3: CASSPPPVRGLTNTEAFF. CDR3 sequence (DNA): TGTGCCAGTAGTCCCCCCCCAGTTCGGGGTCTTACGAACACTGAAGCTTTCTTT.

The chain combines TRBV12-3 or TRBV12-4 with TRBJ1-1; D is unclear. The V and J ends lost 3 bases and 7 bases respectively, with 12 bases between them. The CDR3 consists of 13 residues. CDR3 sequence (DNA): TGTGCCAGCAGTTTTGTGCCAACGGGTGAAGCTTTCTTT. It is translated as CASSFVPTGEAFF.

The CDR3 nucleotides read TGTGCCACCAGTGACAGGGCCAATAATTCACCCCTCCACTTT. Its protein product is CATSDRANNSPLHF. The chain carries TRBV24-1 and TRBJ1-6; possibly TRBD1 for D (5 bases). This CDR3 spans 14 amino acids. Germline lookup yields CDR1 KGHDR and CDR2 SFDVKD. Trimming removed 4 bases from V and 5 bases from J, with 8 bases in between.

The chain uses TRBV14 and TRBJ2-3; D remains unclear. CDR1 and CDR2 (germline): SGHDN, FVKESK. The CDR3 is made up of 18 amino acids. V lost 0 bases to trimming and J lost 1 base, with 17 bases between them. The CDR3 nucleotides are TGTGCCAGCAGCCAAGAGGTTAACCCTGTCATAGGCACAGATACGCAGTATTTT. Residues: CASSQEVNPVIGTDTQYF.

The V gene is TRBV29-1, the J gene TRBJ2-6, with 11 bases fitting TRBD1. This CDR3 is built from 17 residues. Germline values: CDR1 SQVTM, CDR2 ANQGSEA. V was pared by 4 bases and J by 3 bases, with 8 bases of the junction left unmatched. CDR3 sequence reads: CSVAHGTGGGGANVLTF. As DNA, the CDR3 is TGCAGCGTTGCGCATGGGACAGGGGGAGGTGGGGCCAACGTCCTGACTTTC.

For the CDR3, the DNA is TGTGCCAGCAGCACACTACTAGCGGAAGAGACCCAGTACTTC. Protein sequence: CASSTLLAEETQYF. The chain recombines TRBV6-5 with TRBJ2-5; 8 bases line up with TRBD2. Trimming removed 6 bases from V and 3 bases from J; junction bases left unmatched: 6. The CDR3 runs to 14 residues. Germline CDR1 and CDR2: MNHEY and SVGAGI.

V gene TRBV19 combines with J gene TRBJ1-1; D uncertain. The CDR3 consists of 13 residues. The V end was cut by 1 base, the J end by 0 bases, with 3 bases between. The germline CDR1 and CDR2 sequences are LNHDA and SQIVND (reference sequence). The CDR3 reads CASSIGVNTEAFF. The CDR3 bases are TGTGCCAGTAGTATAGGCGTGAACACTGAAGCTTTCTTT.

V and J are TRBV9 and TRBJ2-1; 9 bases map to TRBD2. The V gene's germline CDR1 is SGDLS and CDR2 YYNGEE. This CDR3 contains 16 residues. The V segment lost 0 bases and the J segment 8 bases; nucleotides outside the gene matches: 9. The CDR3 DNA reads as TGTGCCAGCAGCGTAGCAGGGTCTAGCGGGAAAGATGAGCAGTTCTTC. This gives the protein CASSVAGSSGKDEQFF.

The chain has TRBV5-5 and TRBJ1-2; no firm D call. The CDR3 has 15 amino acids. Germline CDR1 SGHKS, CDR2 YYEKEE (reference sequence). The ends were cut back, 0 bases at V and 4 bases at J, with 13 bases in the middle. The chain's CDR3 is CASSLGEGIAYGYTF. CDR3 DNA sequence: TGTGCCAGCAGCTTGGGGGAGGGAATCGCCTATGGCTACACCTTC.

The chain combines TRBV9 with TRBJ2-5, with 11 bases lining up with TRBD2. Unmatched junction bases numbered 6, after V lost 4 bases and J lost 4 bases. This CDR3 comprises 15 residues. Germline values: CDR1 SGDLS, CDR2 YYNGEE. CDR3 nucleotides: TGTGCCAGCAGCCACACCGGACTAGCGGGAGAGACCCAGTACTTC. Residues: CASSHTGLAGETQYF.

V is TRBV18 and J is TRBJ2-7; tentatively, D is TRBD1 (5 bases). V lost 3 bases and J 3 bases, leaving 15 bases between the germline ends. Per the germline V gene, CDR1 is KGHSH and CDR2 is LQKENI. The CDR3 is made up of 15 amino acids. CDR3 sequence (DNA): TGTGCCAGCTCACCGGACCGACAGACTCTCTACGAGCAGTACTTC. It encodes CASSPDRQTLYEQYF.

V usage is TRBV12-5 and J usage is TRBJ2-1; D might be TRBD1 (6 bases). Deletions cut 0 bases from V and 4 bases from J, with 13 bases between. The germline CDR1 and CDR2 sequences are LGHNT and FRNRAP. The CDR3 has 16 residues. The CDR3 DNA follows: TGTGCTAGTGGTTTGGTACTGGGGGCTGGTTACAATGAGCAGTTCTTC. Residues: CASGLVLGAGYNEQFF.

The chain couples TRBV29-1 to TRBJ2-7; the match to TRBD1 covers 7 bases. Germline CDR1 and CDR2: SQVTM and ANQGSEA. The CDR3 is made up of 15 amino acids. V shed 1 base, J shed 2 bases, and the junction held 8 bases outside the gene matches. Written as DNA, the CDR3 is TGCAGCGTTGAAGCCCCGACAGGGATTGCCTACGAGCAGTACTTC. Its translation is CSVEAPTGIAYEQYF.

The chain is built from TRBV11-3 and TRBJ1-1; D is unclear. Between the trimmed V and J ends, which lost 6 bases and 5 bases, there was a span of 16 bases. CDR1 and CDR2 (germline): SGHNT, YENEEA. This CDR3 spans 14 amino acids. For the CDR3, the DNA is TGTGCCAGCAGGGAGGCTCCCTCCTCGACTGAAGCTTTCTTT. Translation: CASREAPSSTEAFF. Combining the CDR3 with reference TRBV11-3 and TRBJ1-1 gives the whole variable domain EAGVVQSPRYKIIEKKQPVAFWCNPISGHNTLYWYLQNLGQGPELLIRYENEEAVDDSQLPKDRFSAERLKGVDSTLKIQPAELGDSAVYLCASREAPSSTEAFFGQGTRLTVV.

For the CDR3, the DNA is TGTGCCAGCAGCATTACAGGGGGCGGGACTGAAGCTTTCTTT. Translating gives CASSITGGGTEAFF. The chain has TRBV5-6 and TRBJ1-1; 9 positions agree with TRBD1. This CDR3 spans 14 amino acids. CDR1 and CDR2 from the germline V gene are SGHDT and YYEEEE. The V and J ends lost 4 bases and 5 bases, in that order; junction bases with no gene match: 6. The whole variable domain, remainder taken from reference TRBV5-6 and TRBJ1-1, is DAGVTQSPTHLIKTRGQQVTLRCSPKSGHDTVSWYQQALGQGPQFIFQYYEEEERQRGNFPDRFSGHQFPNYSSELNVNALLLGDSALYLCASSITGGGTEAFFGQGTRLTVV.

The chain employs TRBV27 and TRBJ1-2; D possibly corresponds to TRBD1 (5 bases). The germline gives CDR1 MNHEY, CDR2 SMNVEV (reference sequence). The CDR3 sequence is 15 residues long. V dropped 5 bases and J dropped 4 bases, with 17 bases sitting between them. Here the CDR3 DNA reads TGTGCCAGCAGTCCACAAGCGGGGCGCAGCTATGGCTACACCTTC. Encoded protein: CASSPQAGRSYGYTF.

The gene calls are TRBV19 and TRBJ1-5; no clear D gene. Trimming removed 3 bases at V and 0 bases at J, with 6 bases between. The CDR3 length is 14 residues. The V gene's germline CDR1 is LNHDA and CDR2 SQIVND (reference sequence). This CDR3 reads CASSILYSNQPQHF. CDR3 DNA: TGTGCCAGTAGTATCCTCTATAGCAATCAGCCCCAGCATTTT.

The V gene is TRBV28, the J gene TRBJ2-7; no firm D call. The germline gives CDR1 MDHEN, CDR2 SYDVKM. With 1 base removed from V and 4 bases from J, the gap between germline ends came to 8 bases. The CDR3 runs 13 residues. CDR3 protein: CASSLYPGYEQYF. CDR3 bases: TGTGCCAGCAGTTTATACCCGGGTTACGAGCAGTACTTC.